What follows is one T cell receptor (beta chain) and its context. Antigen specificity is unknown. The validation cohort, a group of 90 to 150 subjects, included the donors and was separate from the roughly 600-subject first cohort. Sequenced by immunoSEQ multiplex PCR; TCRdb stores in-frame clones only, minus some. The table shows some 100,000 clones, with about 85% occurring only once. This CDR3 has 13 amino acids. The germline CDR1 and CDR2 sequences are LNHDA and SQIVND (reference sequence). V lost 8 bases and J lost 5, with 15 bases in between. This entry comes from a study of cytomegalovirus exposure and HLA in healthy donors. General study points: Subsequent analysis found a tendency for first-cohort TCR clusters to co-occur within the 120 or so validation repertoires. Researchers counted roughly 150 TCR beta chains as cytomegalovirus-associated. In vitro assays verified that a few CMV-associated chains recognized CMV antigens specifically.

Sequencing was carried out using PBMCs. The TCR originated in a man aged 18 to 30 in good health and CMV-seropositive. The chain joins TRBV19 to TRBJ1-2; D unresolved. The CDR3 loop reads CASGAGSSYGYTF. For the CDR3, the DNA is TGTGCCAGTGGAGCCGGGTCAAGTTATGGCTACACCTTC.